This paragraph reports one T cell receptor (beta chain). Antigen: not known. CD45RO-negative, CCR7-positively selected cells formed the naive CD8 fraction, excluding terminally differentiated effector memory CD45RA+ cells. Looked up from germline, CDR1 is MNHNS and CDR2 is SASEGT. The CDR3 spans 15 residues. Trimming cost V 3 bases and J 4 bases; bases outside gene matches: 7. The source of the sample is a study of shared clonotypes between healthy human individuals. Study observations and caveats: The naive CD4 repertoires of a handful of donors were compared, and approximately 4.7% of clonotypes were shared.

Produced via immunoSEQ multiplex PCR; TCRdb's table is partial and in-frame only. The repertoire holds roughly 850,000 clones, with 96% as singletons. V and J are TRBV6-1 and TRBJ1-1; 8 bases match TRBD1. Sequenced input: naive CD8+ T cells sorted from blood. This TCR derives from a man in his thirties or forties in good health. For the CDR3, the DNA is TGTGCCAGCAGTGATTGGGGCAGGGGGCCCACTGAAGCTTTCTTT. Translating gives CASSDWGRGPTEAFF.